These 10 T cell receptor beta chains came from one sample sequenced in a study of cytomegalovirus exposure and HLA in healthy donors. The PCR made use of 60 Vbeta and 13 Jbeta primers. Here immunoSEQ multiplex PCR was the method, and the copy in TCRdb shows in-frame clones only, minus some. Here the sample spans some 180,000 clones, about four fifths being singletons. Sequences were obtained from PBMCs. The receptors come from a male donor in good health and CMV-seronegative.

The J gene is TRBJ1-5, the V gene TRBV12-5; D is possibly TRBD1 (6 bases). Germline V gene sequence: CDR1 LGHNT, CDR2 FRNRAP. This CDR3 is 14 amino acids long. The V end lost 3 bases, the J end lost 6 bases, and 12 bases lay between the germline ends. The DNA of the CDR3 is TGTGCTAGTGGTTTTGGGGGGGGCACTCAGCCCCAGCATTTT. It is translated as CASGFGGGTQPQHF. Based on the CDR3 plus reference TRBV12-5 and TRBJ1-5, the full variable domain is DARVTQTPRHKVTEMGQEVTMRCQPILGHNTVFWYRQTMMQGLELLAYFRNRAPLDDSGMPKDRFSAEMPDATLATLKIQPSEPRDSAVYFCASGFGGGTQPQHFGDGTRLSIL.

V gene TRBV4-1 combines with J gene TRBJ2-6; tentative D call: TRBD2 (5 bases). V gave up 0 bases and J gave up 4 bases, with 13 bases separating them. The CDR3 runs 17 residues. CDR1 is MGHRA, CDR2 YSYEKL, per germline. The CDR3, as DNA: TGCGCCAGCAGCCAAGATATGAGGGCGTCCGGGGCCAACGTCCTGACTTTC. Encoded protein: CASSQDMRASGANVLTF.

In its sample, this clone was seen once. The rearrangement joins TRBV19 to TRBJ2-3; TRBD1 aligns across 7 bases. V trimming: 8 bases; J trimming: 2 bases; junction bases outside the gene matches: 4. The V gene's germline CDR1 is LNHDA and CDR2 SQIVND (reference sequence). This CDR3 has 13 amino acids. The CDR3 DNA sequence: TGTGCCAGTCGGACAGGCACCACAGATACGCAGTATTTT. This translates into CASRTGTTDTQYF.

This clone was picked up a small number of times. The chain links TRBV6-5 to TRBJ1-4; 10 nucleotides align to TRBD1. CDR1 is MNHEY, CDR2 SVGAGI, per germline. The J segment lost 8 bases and the V segment lost 5 bases, leaving 5 bases of the junction unmatched. The CDR3 consists of 14 residues. The CDR3 here is CASSPGTGVEKLFF. The DNA of the CDR3 is TGTGCCAGCAGTCCCGGGACAGGGGTCGAAAAACTGTTTTTT.

This clone came up once. The chain combines TRBV7-9 with TRBJ1-5, with TRBD1 identical over 9 bases. Germline-derived CDR1 and CDR2 are SEHNR and FQNEAQ (reference sequence). The CDR3 contains 15 residues. V shed 0 bases, J shed 5 bases, and the junction held 2 bases outside the gene matches. The CDR3 bases are TGTGCCAGCAGCTTAGCACAGGGGGCGGATCAGCCCCAGCATTTT. Residues: CASSLAQGADQPQHF. Together with reference TRBV7-9 and TRBJ1-5, the CDR3 gives the full variable domain: DTGVSQNPRHKITKRGQNVTFRCDPISEHNRLYWYRQTLGQGPEFLTYFQNEAQLEKSRLLSDRFSAERPKGSFSTLEIQRTEQGDSAMYLCASSLAQGADQPQHFGDGTRLSIL.

The chain employs TRBV2 and TRBJ2-2; weak D call: TRBD2 (5 bases). Trimming left V 2 bases short and J 1 base short, with 8 bases between. The CDR3 runs to 15 residues. Germline lookup yields CDR1 SNHLY and CDR2 FYNNEI. This CDR3 is CASSEIGKNTGELFF. CDR3 coding DNA: TGTGCCAGCAGTGAAATCGGGAAGAACACCGGGGAGCTGTTTTTT.

V is TRBV5-4 and J is TRBJ1-4; possibly TRBD1 for D (6 bases). Trimming stripped 2 bases from V and 5 bases from J, with 13 bases between. Germline values: CDR1 SGHNT, CDR2 YYREEE (reference sequence). The CDR3 has 15 residues. CDR3 coding DNA: TGTGCCAGCAGCTTTTACAGGGTAGAAAATGAAAAACTGTTTTTT. Translated: CASSFYRVENEKLFF. Variable domain in full (rest from reference TRBV5-4 and TRBJ1-4): ETGVTQSPTHLIKTRGQQVTLRCSSQSGHNTVSWYQQALGQGPQFIFQYYREEENGRGNFPPRFSGLQFPNYSSELNVNALELDDSALYLCASSFYRVENEKLFFGSGTQLSVL.

The gene calls are TRBV29-1 and TRBJ2-3, with 10 bases matching TRBD1. Germline V gives CDR1 SQVTM, CDR2 ANQGSEA. This CDR3 comprises 13 residues. V was clipped by 5 bases and J by 2 bases; unmatched bases: 1. CDR3 loop: CSVRQGATDTQYF. DNA of the CDR3: TGCAGCGTTCGACAGGGGGCCACAGATACGCAGTATTTT.

The gene calls are TRBV5-6 and TRBJ2-7; tentatively, D is TRBD2 (6 bases). Deletions cut 0 bases from V and 6 bases from J, with 13 bases between. This CDR3 spans 14 amino acids. From germline, CDR1 is SGHDT and CDR2 YYEEEE. The DNA of the CDR3 is TGTGCCAGCAGCTTGGCCGGGACTTCTTCCGAGCAGTACTTC. It yields the protein CASSLAGTSSEQYF.

The rearrangement links TRBV27 to TRBJ1-6, with 10 positions matching TRBD1. V trimming: 6 bases; J trimming: 9 bases; junction bases outside the gene matches: 5. The CDR3 contains 14 residues. CDR1 and CDR2 from the germline V gene are MNHEY and SMNVEV (reference sequence). The CDR3 reads CASSRGQGGSPLHF. For the CDR3, the DNA is TGTGCCAGCAGCCGCGGACAGGGGGGTTCACCCCTCCACTTT.